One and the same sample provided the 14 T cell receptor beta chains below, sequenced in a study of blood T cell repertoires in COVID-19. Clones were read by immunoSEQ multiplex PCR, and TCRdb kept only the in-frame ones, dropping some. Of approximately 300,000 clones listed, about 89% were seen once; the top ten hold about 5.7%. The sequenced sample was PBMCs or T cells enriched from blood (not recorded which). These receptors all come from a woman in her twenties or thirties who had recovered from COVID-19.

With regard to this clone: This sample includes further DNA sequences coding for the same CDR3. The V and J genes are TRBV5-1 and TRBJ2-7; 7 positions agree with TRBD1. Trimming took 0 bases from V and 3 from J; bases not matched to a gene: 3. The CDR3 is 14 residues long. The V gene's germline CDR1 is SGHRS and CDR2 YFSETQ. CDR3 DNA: TGCGCCAGCAGCTTGGAGGGGGCTGGCTACGAGCAGTACTTC. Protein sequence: CASSLEGAGYEQYF.

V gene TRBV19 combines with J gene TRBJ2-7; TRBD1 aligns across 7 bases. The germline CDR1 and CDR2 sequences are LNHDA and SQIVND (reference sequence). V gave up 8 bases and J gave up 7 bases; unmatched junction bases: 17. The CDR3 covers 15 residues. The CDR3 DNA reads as TGTGCCAGTCATTCAACAGGGGCACCACCCAAGGAGCAGTACTTC. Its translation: CASHSTGAPPKEQYF.

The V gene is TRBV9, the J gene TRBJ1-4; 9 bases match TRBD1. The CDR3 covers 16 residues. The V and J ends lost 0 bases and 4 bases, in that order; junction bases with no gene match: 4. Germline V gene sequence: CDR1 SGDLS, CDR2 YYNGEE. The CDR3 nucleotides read TGTGCCAGCAGCGTAGCGACAGGGGGGTATAATGAAAAACTGTTTTTT. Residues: CASSVATGGYNEKLFF.

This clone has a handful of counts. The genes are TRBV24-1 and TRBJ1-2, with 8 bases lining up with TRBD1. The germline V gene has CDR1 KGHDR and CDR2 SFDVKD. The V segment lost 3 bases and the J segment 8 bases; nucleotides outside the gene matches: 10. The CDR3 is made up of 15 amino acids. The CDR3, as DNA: TGTGCCACCAGTGATGCCCCAGGGGGCGCTTGGGGCTACACCTTC. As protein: CATSDAPGGAWGYTF.

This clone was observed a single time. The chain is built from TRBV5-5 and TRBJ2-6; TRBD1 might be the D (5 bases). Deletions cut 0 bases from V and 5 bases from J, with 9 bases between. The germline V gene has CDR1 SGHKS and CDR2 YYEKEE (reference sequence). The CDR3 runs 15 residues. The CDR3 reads CASSLVGPRANVLTF. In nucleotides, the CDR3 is TGTGCCAGCAGCTTGGTGGGGCCGCGGGCCAACGTCCTGACTTTC.

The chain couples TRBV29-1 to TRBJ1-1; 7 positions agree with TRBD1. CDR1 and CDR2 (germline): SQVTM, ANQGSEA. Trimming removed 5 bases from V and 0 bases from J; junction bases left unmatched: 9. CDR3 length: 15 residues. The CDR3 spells CSVRSSGTVNTEAFF. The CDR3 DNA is TGCAGCGTTCGGTCATCAGGGACAGTGAACACTGAAGCTTTCTTT.

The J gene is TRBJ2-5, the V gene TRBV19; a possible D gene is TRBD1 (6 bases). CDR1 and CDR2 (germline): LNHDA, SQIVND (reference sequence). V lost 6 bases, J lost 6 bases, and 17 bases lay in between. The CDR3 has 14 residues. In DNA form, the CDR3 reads TGTGCCAGTAGATTAACAGGGAACGGGCAGACCCAGTACTTC. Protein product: CASRLTGNGQTQYF.

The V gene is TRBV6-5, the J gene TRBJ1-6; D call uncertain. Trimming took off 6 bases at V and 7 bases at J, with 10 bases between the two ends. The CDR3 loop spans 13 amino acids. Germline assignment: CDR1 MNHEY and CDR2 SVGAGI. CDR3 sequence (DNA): TGTGCCAGCAGGCGGACGGGGAATTCACCCCTCCACTTT. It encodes CASRRTGNSPLHF.

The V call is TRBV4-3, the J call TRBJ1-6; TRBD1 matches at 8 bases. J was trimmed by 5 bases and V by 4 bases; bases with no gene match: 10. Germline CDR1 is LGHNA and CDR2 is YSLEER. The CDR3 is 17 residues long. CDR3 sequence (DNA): TGCGCCAGCAGCCGGGGATGGGACAGGACGGATAATTCACCCCTCCACTTT. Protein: CASSRGWDRTDNSPLHF.

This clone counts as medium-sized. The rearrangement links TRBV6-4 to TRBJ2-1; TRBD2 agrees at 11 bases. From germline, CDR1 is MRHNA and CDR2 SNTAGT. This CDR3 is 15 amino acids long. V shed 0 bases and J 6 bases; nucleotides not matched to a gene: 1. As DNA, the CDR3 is TGTGCCAGCAGTGACTCTAGCGGGGGGGCCAATGAGCAGTTCTTC. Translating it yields CASSDSSGGANEQFF.

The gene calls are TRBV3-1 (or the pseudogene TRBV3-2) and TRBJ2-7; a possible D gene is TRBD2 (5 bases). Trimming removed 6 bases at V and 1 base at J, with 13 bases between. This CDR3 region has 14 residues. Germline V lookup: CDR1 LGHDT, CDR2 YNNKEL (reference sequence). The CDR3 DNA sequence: TGTGCCAGCAGTTCCGAGCGGTGGTCCTACGAGCAGTACTTC. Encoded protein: CASSSERWSYEQYF.

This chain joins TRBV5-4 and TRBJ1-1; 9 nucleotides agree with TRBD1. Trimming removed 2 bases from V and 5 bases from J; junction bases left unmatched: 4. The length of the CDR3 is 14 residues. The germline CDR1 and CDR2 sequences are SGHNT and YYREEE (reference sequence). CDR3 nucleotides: TGTGCCAGCAGCTTTAGTGGACAGGGGACTGAAGCTTTCTTT. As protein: CASSFSGQGTEAFF.

The CDR3: CASSQEGPGTGELFF. As DNA, the CDR3 is TGCGCCAGCAGCCAAGAGGGGCCGGGCACCGGGGAGCTGTTTTTT. The V gene is TRBV4-3, the J gene TRBJ2-2; maybe TRBD1 (5 bases). The V gene lost 0 bases and the J gene lost 4 bases, with 9 bases spanning the gap. The germline V gene encodes CDR1 LGHNA and CDR2 YSLEER. The CDR3 is 15 amino acids.

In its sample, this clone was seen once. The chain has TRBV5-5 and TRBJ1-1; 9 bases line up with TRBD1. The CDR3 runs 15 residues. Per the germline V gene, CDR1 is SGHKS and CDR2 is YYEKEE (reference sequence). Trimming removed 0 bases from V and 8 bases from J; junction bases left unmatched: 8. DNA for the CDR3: TGTGCCAGCAGCTTGGAACAGGGGGCGATTTGGGAAGCTTTCTTT. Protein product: CASSLEQGAIWEAFF. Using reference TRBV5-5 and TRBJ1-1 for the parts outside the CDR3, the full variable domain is DAGVTQSPTHLIKTRGQQVTLRCSPISGHKSVSWYQQVLGQGPQFIFQYYEKEERGRGNFPDRFSARQFPNYSSELNVNALLLGDSALYLCASSLEQGAIWEAFFGQGTRLTVV.